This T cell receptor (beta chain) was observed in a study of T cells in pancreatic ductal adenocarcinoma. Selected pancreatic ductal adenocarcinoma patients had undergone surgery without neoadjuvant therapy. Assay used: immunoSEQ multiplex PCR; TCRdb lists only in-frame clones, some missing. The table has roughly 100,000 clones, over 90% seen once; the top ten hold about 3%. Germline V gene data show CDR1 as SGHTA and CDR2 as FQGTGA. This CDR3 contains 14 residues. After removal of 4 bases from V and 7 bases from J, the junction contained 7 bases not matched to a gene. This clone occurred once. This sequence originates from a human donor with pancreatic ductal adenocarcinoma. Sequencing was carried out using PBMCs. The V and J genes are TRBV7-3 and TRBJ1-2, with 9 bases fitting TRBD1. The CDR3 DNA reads TGTGCCAGCAGCTCGGGACAGGGAATGGCTGGCTACACCTTC. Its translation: CASSSGQGMAGYTF.